A selection of T cell receptor beta chains follows, all from one sample in a study of T cells in Graves' hyperthyroidism and ophthalmopathy. MiXCR was run by TCRdb on the multiplex PCR reads, yielding one entry per CDR3 protein. The table shows roughly 740,000 distinct CDR3 sequences, with around 15% occurring only once. Input material: blood. These receptor sequences come from a man aged 18 to 30 with Graves' hyperthyroidism. CDR3s include the opening cysteine and the closing phenylalanine or tryptophan. Fields, in order: V gene, J gene, D gene, CDR3 protein. The D gene is left open where the match is weak.

TRBV15	TRBJ2-3	TRBD2	CATSALAGSTTDTQYF
TRBV18	TRBJ1-1	TRBD1	CASPEQGADTEAFF
TRBV12-3/TRBV12-4	TRBJ2-1	-	CASKDSRTSYNEQFF
TRBV4-1	TRBJ1-1	-	CASSQPGPGGHTEAFF
TRBV7-2	TRBJ2-7	-	CASSITRGFSYEQYF
TRBV19	TRBJ2-1	TRBD2	CASVRASGPYNEQFF
TRBV20-1	TRBJ2-7	TRBD2	CSGQTSGAYEQYF
TRBV6-5	TRBJ1-1	-	CASSYGWEDTEAFF
TRBV29-1	TRBJ2-7	TRBD2	CSVAGGGHSYEQYF
TRBV25-1	TRBJ2-2	-	CASSEVGGVGTWELFF
TRBV2	TRBJ1-1	-	CASSPQPGTEAFF
TRBV6-5	TRBJ1-2	-	CASSYTGYYGYTF
TRBV7-2	TRBJ2-2	-	CASSTTRDSSLNTGELFF
TRBV20-1	TRBJ1-2	-	CSARARDGYTF
TRBV7-3	TRBJ2-7	TRBD1	CASSLVDRGLSYEQYF
TRBV12-3/TRBV12-4	TRBJ2-1	-	CASSLLTTAIF
TRBV14	TRBJ2-1	TRBD2	CASSQTGLAGGPSSYNEQFF
TRBV29-1	TRBJ1-1	TRBD1	CSVLTGGLANTEAFF
TRBV28	TRBJ2-7	-	CASSIRTLSSYEQYF
TRBV12-3/TRBV12-4	TRBJ1-1	-	CASSFRVLSHTEAFF
TRBV5-1	TRBJ2-7	-	CASSLAMGPYEQYF
TRBV2	TRBJ2-3	TRBD2	CASSEQGTSGTTDTQYF
TRBV2	TRBJ2-1	TRBD2	CASSDAGEGAYNEQFF
TRBV6-1	TRBJ2-3	TRBD2	CASSELIAGASDTQYF
TRBV29-1	TRBJ1-2	TRBD1	CSGSQGDEGGYTF
TRBV29-1	TRBJ2-7	TRBD2	CSVGSPGAGRGREQYF
TRBV30	TRBJ1-1	-	CAWKWGGNTEAFF
TRBV27	TRBJ1-4	TRBD1	CASSLYEGAKEKLFF